This TCR beta chain was recovered during a study of control samples from healthy donors and cancer patients. Germline values: CDR1 LNHDA, CDR2 SQIVND (reference sequence). This CDR3 spans 14 amino acids. Between the trimmed V and J ends, which lost 6 bases and 6 bases, there was a span of 18 bases. This clone was counted a single time. Clones were read by immunoSEQ multiplex PCR, and TCRdb kept only the in-frame ones, dropping some. The sample carries about 160,000 clones, about 94% recorded once. The chain carries TRBV19 and TRBJ2-7; D call uncertain. Material: blood. This TCR came from a woman aged 40 to 50 in good health. The CDR3 nucleotides read TGTGCCAGTAGCCCCGGTTTAGGCCTGGGCGAGCAGTACTTC. This codes for CASSPGLGLGEQYF.